The 8 T cell receptor beta chains below were found in one sample sequenced in a study of T-cell memory formation after mild COVID-19. Using its own MiXCR run on the 5' RACE reads, TCRdb lists one record per CDR3 protein. The data hold more than 75,000 distinct CDR3 sequences, with roughly 14% observed a single time. The sample consisted of PBMCs or a T cell subset sorted from them (not recorded which). These receptors were collected from an adult woman who had mild COVID-19 (a few samples of this study predate the infection). Cell type and time point are not known.

The chain employs TRBV2 and TRBJ2-7; D gene ambiguous. Trimming pared 1 base from V and 6 bases from J, leaving 16 bases between. The CDR3 spans 15 residues. Germline V gene data show CDR1 as SNHLY and CDR2 as FYNNEI. Written as DNA, the CDR3 is TGTGCCAGCAGTGAAGGGTTAGGGAATAACGGCGAGCAGTACTTC. Its protein is CASSEGLGNNGEQYF.

This clonotype was seen more than once but under ten times. This sequence joins TRBV27 and TRBJ2-7; maybe TRBD1 (6 bases). The CDR3 contains 16 residues. The V gene lost 0 bases and the J gene lost 3 bases, with 15 bases spanning the gap. CDR1 is MNHEY, CDR2 SMNVEV, per germline (reference sequence). This CDR3 reads CASSLSQGTGLYEQYF. In nucleotides, the CDR3 is TGTGCCAGCAGTTTATCGCAGGGTACAGGGCTCTACGAGCAGTACTTC.

This clonotype was observed at least ten times. This chain joins TRBV10-2 and TRBJ2-4, with D perhaps matching TRBD2 (5 bases). V gave up 4 bases and J gave up 7 bases, with 14 bases separating them. Per the germline V gene, CDR1 is WSHSY and CDR2 is SAAADI. The CDR3 totals 14 residues. The CDR3 loop reads CASSAREFRNIQYF. The CDR3 DNA follows: TGCGCCAGCAGTGCCCGGGAATTCCGGAACATTCAGTACTTC.

V and J are TRBV11-2 and TRBJ1-2, with D unresolved. Trimming took 1 base from V and 8 from J, leaving 17 bases between them. The CDR3 sequence is 15 residues long. CDR1 SGHAT and CDR2 FQNNGV come from the germline V gene. The CDR3 loop reads CASSLAPGRAGGYTF. The CDR3 DNA is TGTGCCAGCAGCTTAGCACCCGGGCGCGCGGGGGGCTACACCTTC.

This clonotype is large by share. The V and J genes are TRBV7-9 and TRBJ2-3, with D uncertain. There are 12 residues in the CDR3. Germline lookup yields CDR1 SEHNR and CDR2 FQNEAQ (reference sequence). Trimming pared 6 bases from V and 4 bases from J, leaving 8 bases between. In DNA form, the CDR3 reads TGTGCCAGCAGTTTTACACCAGATACGCAGTATTTT. Protein product: CASSFTPDTQYF.

This clonotype occurred a few times. The chain joins TRBV12-3 or TRBV12-4 to TRBJ2-5; 7 bases align to TRBD1. The CDR3 sequence is 14 residues long. V gave up 6 bases and J gave up 4 bases; unmatched junction bases: 8. The CDR3 is CASSSTGERETQYF. The DNA of the CDR3 is TGTGCCAGCAGCTCTACAGGGGAACGAGAGACCCAGTACTTC.

The sample holds a few counts of this clonotype. The CDR3 DNA reads as TGCGCCAGCAGCCCCCGGAATGTGGGGACCACTGAAGCTTTCTTT. Its protein is CASSPRNVGTTEAFF. The chain combines TRBV4-1 with TRBJ1-1; D may be TRBD1 (5 bases). V dropped 4 bases and J dropped 4 bases, with 16 bases sitting between them. Germline V gives CDR1 MGHRA, CDR2 YSYEKL. This CDR3 has 15 amino acids.

This clonotype was counted a few times. The chain carries TRBV12-3 or TRBV12-4 and TRBJ1-1; 7 nucleotides align to TRBD1. V lost 6 bases to trimming and J lost 0 bases; unmatched junction nucleotides: 4. The length of the CDR3 is 14 residues. CDR3 residues: CASSRDSLNTEAFF. The CDR3 DNA sequence: TGTGCCAGCAGCCGGGACAGCCTGAACACTGAAGCTTTCTTT.